These 31 T cell receptor beta chains were sequenced from one sample in a study of T-cell memory formation after mild COVID-19. MiXCR, run by TCRdb on the 5' RACE reads, gives a single entry per CDR3 protein. The table lists around 530,000 distinct CDR3 sequences, about 20% of them singletons. Source material: PBMCs or a T cell subset sorted from them (not recorded which). Every receptor here comes from an adult woman who had mild COVID-19 (a few samples of this study predate the infection). Cell type and time point are not known.

There are a few counts of this clonotype. The chain uses TRBV7-8 and TRBJ1-1; 7 positions agree with TRBD1. V lost 4 bases, J lost 0 bases, and 5 bases stayed unmatched. The CDR3 has 15 amino acids. Germline V gives CDR1 SGHVS, CDR2 FQNEAQ. The CDR3 DNA sequence: TGTGCCAGCAGCTCAAGAGGACAGGTGAACACTGAAGCTTTCTTT. It specifies CASSSRGQVNTEAFF.

The table lists this clonotype with a few counts. V gene TRBV24-1 combines with J gene TRBJ2-6; D is undetermined. The CDR3 covers 16 residues. V lost 5 bases, J lost 0 bases, and 10 bases lay in between. The germline V gene encodes CDR1 KGHDR and CDR2 SFDVKD. Here the CDR3 reads CATSAGKVSGANVLTF. The CDR3 nucleotides read TGTGCCACCAGTGCGGGTAAGGTCTCTGGGGCCAACGTCCTGACTTTC.

The rearrangement joins TRBV12-3 or TRBV12-4 to TRBJ2-3, with a tentative D call TRBD2 (6 bases). The germline V and J ends were trimmed by 11 bases and 2 bases, with 11 bases remaining between them. The CDR3 runs 12 residues. The CDR3 is CAGGTLTDTQYF. The CDR3 DNA sequence: TGTGCCGGAGGGACCCTCACAGATACGCAGTATTTT.

V is TRBV3-1 and J is TRBJ2-3; D ambiguous. Trimming cost V 0 bases and J 3 bases, with 10 bases left between them. The CDR3 is made up of 15 amino acids. Germline V lookup: CDR1 LGHDT, CDR2 YNNKEL (reference sequence). CDR3 coding DNA: TGTGCCAGCAGCCAAGAGACGGGTCGGACAGATACGCAGTATTTT. Its translation is CASSQETGRTDTQYF.

CDR3 sequence reads: CASSDRGEGTQYF. The CDR3 region has the DNA TGTGCCAGCAGTGACCGGGGGGAGGGTACGCAGTATTTT. The rearrangement joins TRBV6-4 to TRBJ2-3; 7 positions match TRBD2. The CDR3 has 13 residues. V lost 2 bases and J lost 8; bases outside the gene matches: 4. Germline CDR1 is MRHNA and CDR2 is SNTAGT.

This clonotype was seen a handful of times. This chain links TRBV6-2 or TRBV6-3 with TRBJ2-1; D assignment may be TRBD1 or TRBD2 (5 bases each). This CDR3 region has 20 residues. Trimming shortened V by 0 bases and J by 2 bases, and 23 bases separated the two germline ends. Germline V gene sequence: CDR1 MNHEY, CDR2 SVGEGT. CDR3 coding DNA: TGTGCCAGCAGTTACTCGTCAGGTGTTCCACCTCAGGGACCCTACAATGAGCAGTTCTTC. Amino acids: CASSYSSGVPPQGPYNEQFF.

J is TRBJ1-1 and V is TRBV29-1; 11 nucleotides line up with TRBD1. The CDR3 runs 15 residues. V lost 4 bases to trimming and J lost 6 bases; unmatched junction nucleotides: 10. Germline CDR1 SQVTM, CDR2 ANQGSEA. CDR3 amino acids: CSVGTGGFQRPEAFF. DNA for the CDR3: TGCAGCGTTGGGACAGGGGGCTTCCAACGGCCTGAAGCTTTCTTT.

The chain employs TRBV7-2 and TRBJ2-1, with 12 bases matching TRBD2. Germline loops: CDR1 SGHTA, CDR2 FQGNSA. This CDR3 comprises 19 residues. V shed 4 bases, J shed 3 bases, and the junction held 13 bases outside the gene matches. CDR3 sequence: CASSSLPGTSGLIYNEQFF. CDR3 bases: TGTGCCAGCAGCTCTCTCCCCGGGACTAGCGGGCTTATCTACAATGAGCAGTTCTTC.

This clonotype was picked up many times. V gene TRBV7-2 combines with J gene TRBJ1-5, with D perhaps matching TRBD1 (6 bases). The CDR3 loop spans 14 amino acids. Trimming pared 5 bases from V and 7 bases from J, leaving 15 bases between. Looked up from germline, CDR1 is SGHTA and CDR2 is FQGNSA. For the CDR3, the DNA is TGTGCCAGCAGCGTAAGCAGGGGTTACCAGCCCCAGCATTTT. Residues: CASSVSRGYQPQHF.

This clonotype was counted many times. The chain uses TRBV5-1 and TRBJ2-7; D unresolved. Per germline, CDR1 SGHRS and CDR2 YFSETQ. The V end was cut by 4 bases, the J end by 3 bases, with 11 bases between. The CDR3 is made up of 13 amino acids. Written as DNA, the CDR3 is TGCGCCAGCAGCACCCAGAACGTCTACGAGCAGTACTTC. Translated, it gives CASSTQNVYEQYF.

V and J are TRBV5-4 and TRBJ2-3; D is possibly TRBD2 (6 bases). The CDR3 extends over 15 amino acids. V was shortened by 2 bases and J by 1 base, with 11 bases between the two germline ends. The germline gives CDR1 SGHNT, CDR2 YYREEE (reference sequence). The CDR3, as DNA: TGTGCCAGCAGCTTACTGCTAGCGCGCACAGATACGCAGTATTTT. Translation gives CASSLLLARTDTQYF.

This clonotype was seen a few times. The chain links TRBV23-1 to TRBJ2-5; TRBD1 might be the D (5 bases). TRBV23-1 is an ORF; its function is uncertain. Trimming removed 0 bases from V and 5 bases from J, with 16 bases in between. The CDR3 has 16 amino acids. Here the CDR3 DNA reads TGCGCCAGCAGTCAATCGCCGCAGGGTATGGCGGAGACCCAGTACTTC. This encodes CASSQSPQGMAETQYF.

This clonotype has more than one count but fewer than ten. The rearrangement links TRBV30 to TRBJ2-7; D unclear. Per germline, CDR1 GTSNPN and CDR2 SVGIG (reference sequence). CDR3 size: 11 residues. V was cut by 4 bases and J by 3 bases, with 7 bases left in between. CDR3 residues: CAWISIYEQYF. Written as DNA, the CDR3 is TGTGCCTGGATTTCTATCTACGAGCAGTACTTC.

This clonotype was seen more than once but under ten times. V usage is TRBV20-1 and J usage is TRBJ2-1; tentative D call: TRBD2 (6 bases). The V gene lost 0 bases and the J gene lost 3 bases, with 18 bases spanning the gap. CDR1 is DFQATT and CDR2 is SNEGSKA in the germline V gene (reference sequence). The CDR3 spans 17 residues. The CDR3: CSARDLRASDYYNEQFF. The CDR3 bases are TGCAGTGCTAGAGATCTCAGGGCTAGCGATTACTACAATGAGCAGTTCTTC.

V usage is TRBV2 and J usage is TRBJ1-1; D not resolved. This CDR3 is built from 11 residues. Germline CDR1 and CDR2: SNHLY and FYNNEI. V lost 6 bases to trimming and J lost 8 bases, with 10 bases between them. This CDR3 is CASRPRQEAFF. For the CDR3, the DNA is TGTGCCAGCAGGCCGAGACAAGAAGCTTTCTTT.

This clonotype has just a few counts. The chain recombines TRBV12-3 or TRBV12-4 with TRBJ2-3, with 11 bases lining up with TRBD2. V lost 0 bases and J lost 6; bases outside the gene matches: 2. The length of the CDR3 is 15 residues. The CDR3 loop reads CASSLAPSGGDTQYF. The CDR3 region has the DNA TGTGCCAGCAGTTTAGCGCCTAGCGGGGGGGATACGCAGTATTTT.

This clonotype was recorded a few times. The chain carries TRBV12-3 or TRBV12-4 and TRBJ2-3, with D perhaps matching TRBD2 (6 bases). Between the trimmed V and J ends, which lost 6 bases and 3 bases, there was a span of 13 bases. The CDR3 totals 14 residues. The CDR3 nucleotides are TGTGCCAGCAGCCCGGCGGCGGGGACAGATACGCAGTATTTT. This codes for CASSPAAGTDTQYF.

This clonotype was counted at least ten times. This chain joins TRBV5-1 and TRBJ1-5, with a weak D call TRBD1 (5 bases). The V and J ends lost 0 bases and 0 bases respectively, with 7 bases between them. CDR1 SGHRS and CDR2 YFSETQ come from the germline V gene. This CDR3 contains 15 residues. CDR3 sequence reads: CASSLEGTSNQPQHF. CDR3 sequence (DNA): TGCGCCAGCAGCTTGGAGGGGACTAGCAATCAGCCCCAGCATTTT.

This chain connects TRBV5-6 to TRBJ1-5, with a weak D call TRBD1 (5 bases). This CDR3 has 16 amino acids. Looked up from germline, CDR1 is SGHDT and CDR2 is YYEEEE. V was shortened by 1 base and J by 4 bases, with 15 bases between the two germline ends. CDR3 nucleotide sequence: TGTGCCAGCAGCTTGAAGGAGGGGCCAGTAAATCAGCCCCAGCATTTT. It codes for CASSLKEGPVNQPQHF.

Only a few counts were recorded for this clonotype. V and J are TRBV4-1 and TRBJ1-1; TRBD1 matches at 10 bases. The CDR3 covers 18 residues. Trimming removed 3 bases from V and 0 bases from J; junction bases left unmatched: 10. The germline V gene has CDR1 MGHRA and CDR2 YSYEKL. CDR3 residues: CASSQMTGGPGMNTEAFF. DNA for the CDR3: TGCGCCAGCAGCCAGATGACAGGGGGCCCCGGGATGAACACTGAAGCTTTCTTT.

The chain links TRBV13 to TRBJ2-6, with D unresolved. Trimming took off 1 base at V and 0 bases at J, with 10 bases between the two ends. Germline values: CDR1 PRHDT, CDR2 FYEKMQ (reference sequence). The CDR3 sequence is 17 residues long. The CDR3 here is CASSLEDPSSGANVLTF. The DNA for the CDR3 is TGTGCCAGCAGCTTAGAAGACCCCTCCTCTGGGGCCAACGTCCTGACTTTC.

The chain couples TRBV5-1 to TRBJ2-3; perhaps TRBD2 as D (6 bases). V was trimmed by 4 bases and J by 4 bases, leaving 13 bases between them. Germline V gene sequence: CDR1 SGHRS, CDR2 YFSETQ. The CDR3 extends over 14 amino acids. DNA of the CDR3: TGCGCCAGCAGCGTGCGACTAGTTTCAGATACGCAGTATTTT. Translated, it gives CASSVRLVSDTQYF.

In its sample, this clonotype was seen a few times. The rearrangement joins TRBV2 to TRBJ2-7; TRBD1 aligns across 8 bases. The trim removed 6 bases at V and 3 bases at J, leaving 7 bases unmatched. From germline, CDR1 is SNHLY and CDR2 FYNNEI. This CDR3 has 14 amino acids. CDR3 nucleotide sequence: TGTGCCAGCAGGGACAGGGAATATGTCTACGAGCAGTACTTC. Its protein is CASRDREYVYEQYF.

This clonotype was seen only a few times. The V gene is TRBV5-1, the J gene TRBJ2-5; the match to TRBD2 covers 8 bases. This CDR3 has 16 amino acids. V gave up 4 bases and J gave up 2 bases; unmatched junction bases: 10. Germline V gene lookup returns CDR1 SGHRS and CDR2 YFSETQ. The CDR3 DNA reads TGCGCCAGCAGCCCCTTCTGGGCGGGGGGTCAAGAGACCCAGTACTTC. As protein: CASSPFWAGGQETQYF.

The genes are TRBV11-3 and TRBJ2-7; unclear D gene. Trimming removed 0 bases from V and 5 bases from J, with 14 bases in between. This CDR3 contains 15 residues. CDR1 is SGHNT, CDR2 YENEEA, per germline. The CDR3 spells CASSLDLGPKNEQYF. As DNA, the CDR3 is TGTGCCAGCAGCTTAGATCTCGGACCGAAGAACGAGCAGTACTTC.

The chain links TRBV7-9 to TRBJ1-4, with unresolved D. V dropped 7 bases and J dropped 0 bases, with 18 bases sitting between them. CDR1 is SEHNR and CDR2 is FQNEAQ in the germline V gene (reference sequence). This CDR3 is 17 amino acids long. Written as DNA, the CDR3 is TGTGCCAGCACCACCCACCGGGGTGGGGCAACTAATGAAAAACTGTTTTTT. It specifies CASTTHRGGATNEKLFF.

This clonotype occurred many times. The chain combines TRBV7-8 with TRBJ1-2; no firm D call. CDR3 size: 14 residues. Germline loops: CDR1 SGHVS, CDR2 FQNEAQ. V was pared by 5 bases and J by 1 base, with 11 bases between. The chain's CDR3 is CASSPGRFNYGYTF. CDR3 sequence (DNA): TGTGCCAGCAGCCCTGGACGGTTTAACTATGGCTACACCTTC.

In its sample, this clonotype was seen a few times. V is TRBV10-3 and J is TRBJ1-1; no definite D call. Germline V lookup: CDR1 ENHRY, CDR2 SYGVKD. Trimming pared 6 bases from V and 0 bases from J, leaving 14 bases between. This CDR3 spans 15 amino acids. This CDR3 reads CAIRRAGPLNTEAFF. The CDR3 DNA follows: TGTGCCATCAGGAGGGCAGGACCTCTGAACACTGAAGCTTTCTTT.

This clonotype came up a few times. The genes are TRBV13 and TRBJ1-1, with D unclear. The CDR3 is 13 residues long. V was trimmed by 3 bases and J by 3 bases, leaving 8 bases between them. The germline V gene encodes CDR1 PRHDT and CDR2 FYEKMQ (reference sequence). The CDR3 protein is CASSFVGHTEAFF. For the CDR3, the DNA is TGTGCCAGCAGCTTTGTAGGGCACACTGAAGCTTTCTTT.

Remarks on this clonotype: One end of the junction varies from germline; a read error may be responsible. CDR3 region: CATSRVTGVTDKQYF. DNA for the CDR3: TGTGCCACCAGCAGAGTTACAGGGGTTACAGATAAGCAGTATTTT. This chain uses TRBV15 with TRBJ2-3, with 7 nucleotides matching TRBD1. CDR1 is LNHNV, CDR2 YYDKDF, per germline (reference sequence). The CDR3 totals 15 residues.

In its sample, this clonotype was seen a few times. J is TRBJ1-4 and V is TRBV20-1, with D possibly matching TRBD1 (5 bases). CDR1 and CDR2 (germline): DFQATT, SNEGSKA (reference sequence). The CDR3 runs to 15 residues. Trimming took 3 bases from V and 7 from J, leaving 18 bases between them. Written as DNA, the CDR3 is TGCAGTGCTAGCCGTTGGGGGGGTCGAAGTGAAAAACTGTTTTTT. Its translation is CSASRWGGRSEKLFF.